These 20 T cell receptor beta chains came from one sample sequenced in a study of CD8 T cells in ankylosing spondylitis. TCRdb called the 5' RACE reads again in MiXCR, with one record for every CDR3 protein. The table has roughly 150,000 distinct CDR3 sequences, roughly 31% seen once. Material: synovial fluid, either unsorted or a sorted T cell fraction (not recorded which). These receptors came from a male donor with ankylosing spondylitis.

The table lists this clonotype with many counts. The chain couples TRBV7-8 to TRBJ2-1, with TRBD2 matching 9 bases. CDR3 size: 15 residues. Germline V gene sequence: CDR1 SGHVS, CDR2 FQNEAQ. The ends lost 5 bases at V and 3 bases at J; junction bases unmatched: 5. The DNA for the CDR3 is TGTGCCAGCAGCATGCGGGAGGGCCTCTACAATGAGCAGTTCTTC. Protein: CASSMREGLYNEQFF.

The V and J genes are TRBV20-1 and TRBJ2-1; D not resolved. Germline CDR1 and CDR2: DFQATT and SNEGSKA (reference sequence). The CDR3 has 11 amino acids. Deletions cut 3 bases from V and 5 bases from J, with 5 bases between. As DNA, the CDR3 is TGCAGTGCTAGTCGGCACAATGAGCAGTTCTTC. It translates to CSASRHNEQFF.

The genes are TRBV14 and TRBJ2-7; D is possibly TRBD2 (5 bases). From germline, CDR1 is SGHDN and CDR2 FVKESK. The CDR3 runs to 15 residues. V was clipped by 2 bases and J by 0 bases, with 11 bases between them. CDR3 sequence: CASSQPGRGSYEQYF. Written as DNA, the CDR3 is TGTGCCAGCAGCCAACCGGGTCGGGGCTCCTACGAGCAGTACTTC.

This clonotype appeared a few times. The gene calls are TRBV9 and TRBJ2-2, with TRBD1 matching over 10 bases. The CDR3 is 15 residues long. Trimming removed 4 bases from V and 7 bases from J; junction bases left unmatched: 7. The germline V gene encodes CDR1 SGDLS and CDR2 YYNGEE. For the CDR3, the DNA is TGTGCCAGCAGCACAGGGACAGGGGTCGGCGGGGAGCTGTTTTTT. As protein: CASSTGTGVGGELFF.

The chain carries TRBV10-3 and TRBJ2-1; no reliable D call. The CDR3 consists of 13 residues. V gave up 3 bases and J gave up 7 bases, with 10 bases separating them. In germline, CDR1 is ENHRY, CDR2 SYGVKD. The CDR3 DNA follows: TGTGCCATCAGTGAAGGAGATCGGAATGAGCAGTTCTTC. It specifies CAISEGDRNEQFF.

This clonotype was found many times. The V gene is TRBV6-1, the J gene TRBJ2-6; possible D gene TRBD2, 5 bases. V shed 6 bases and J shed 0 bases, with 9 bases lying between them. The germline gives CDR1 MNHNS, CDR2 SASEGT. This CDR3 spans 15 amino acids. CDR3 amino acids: CASSRGFSGANVLTF. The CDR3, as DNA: TGTGCCAGCAGCCGGGGATTCTCTGGGGCCAACGTCCTGACTTTC.

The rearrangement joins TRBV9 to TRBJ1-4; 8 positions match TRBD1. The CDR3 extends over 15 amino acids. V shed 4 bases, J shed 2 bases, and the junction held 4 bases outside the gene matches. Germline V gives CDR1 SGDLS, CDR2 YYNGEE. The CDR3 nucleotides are TGTGCCAGCAGCCCCCGGACAGGGACTAATGAAAAACTGTTTTTT. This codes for CASSPRTGTNEKLFF. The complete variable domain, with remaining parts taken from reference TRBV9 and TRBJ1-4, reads DSGVTQTPKHLITATGQRVTLRCSPRSGDLSVYWYQQSLDQGLQFLIQYYNGEERAKGNILERFSAQQFPDLHSELNLSSLELGDSALYFCASSPRTGTNEKLFFGSGTQLSVL.

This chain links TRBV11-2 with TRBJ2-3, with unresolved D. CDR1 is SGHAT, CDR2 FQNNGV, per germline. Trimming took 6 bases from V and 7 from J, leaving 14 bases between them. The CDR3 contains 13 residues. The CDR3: CASSSAHTYTQYF. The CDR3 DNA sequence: TGTGCCAGCAGTTCAGCGCACACGTATACGCAGTATTTT.

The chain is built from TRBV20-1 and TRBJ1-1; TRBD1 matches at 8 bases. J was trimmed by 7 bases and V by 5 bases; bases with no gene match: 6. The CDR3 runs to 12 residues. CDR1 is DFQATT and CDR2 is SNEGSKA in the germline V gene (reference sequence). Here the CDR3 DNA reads TGCAGTGCTGAGCCGGACAGGGATGAAGCTTTCTTT. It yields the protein CSAEPDRDEAFF.

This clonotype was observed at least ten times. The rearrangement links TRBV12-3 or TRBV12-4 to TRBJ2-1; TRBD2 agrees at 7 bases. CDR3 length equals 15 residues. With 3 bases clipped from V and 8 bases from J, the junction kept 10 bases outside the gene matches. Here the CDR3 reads CASSLEQGGLDEQFF. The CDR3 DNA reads TGTGCCAGCAGTTTGGAGCAGGGAGGGTTGGATGAGCAGTTCTTC.

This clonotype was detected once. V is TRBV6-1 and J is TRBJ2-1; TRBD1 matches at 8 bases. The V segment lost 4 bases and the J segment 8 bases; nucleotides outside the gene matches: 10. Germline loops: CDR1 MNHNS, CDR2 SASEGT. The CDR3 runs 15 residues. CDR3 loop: CASSANGDRSYEQFF. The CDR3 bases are TGTGCCAGCAGTGCGAATGGGGACAGGTCTTATGAGCAGTTCTTC.

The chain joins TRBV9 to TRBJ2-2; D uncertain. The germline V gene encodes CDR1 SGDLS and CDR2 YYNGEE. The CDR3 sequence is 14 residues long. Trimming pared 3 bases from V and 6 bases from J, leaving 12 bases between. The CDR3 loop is CASSARSVPGELFF. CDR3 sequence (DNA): TGTGCCAGCAGCGCCCGGTCGGTCCCCGGGGAGCTGTTTTTT.

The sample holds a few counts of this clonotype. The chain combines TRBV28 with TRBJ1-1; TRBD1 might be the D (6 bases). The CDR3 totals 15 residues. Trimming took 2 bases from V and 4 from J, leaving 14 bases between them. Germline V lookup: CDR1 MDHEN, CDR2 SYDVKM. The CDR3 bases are TGTGCCAGCAGTTTAGCCTCCACAGGGAGCACTGAAGCTTTCTTT. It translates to CASSLASTGSTEAFF. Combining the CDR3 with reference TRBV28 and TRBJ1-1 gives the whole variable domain DVKVTQSSRYLVKRTGEKVFLECVQDMDHENMFWYRQDPGLGLRLIYFSYDVKMKEKGDIPEGYSVSREKKERFSLILESASTNQTSMYLCASSLASTGSTEAFFGQGTRLTVV.

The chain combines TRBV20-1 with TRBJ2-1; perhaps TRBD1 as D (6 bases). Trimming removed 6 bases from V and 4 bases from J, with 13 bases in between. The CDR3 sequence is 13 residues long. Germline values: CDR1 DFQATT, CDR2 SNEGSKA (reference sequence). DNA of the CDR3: TGCAGTGCCGGCCGGGACACTTACAATGAGCAGTTCTTC. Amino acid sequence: CSAGRDTYNEQFF.

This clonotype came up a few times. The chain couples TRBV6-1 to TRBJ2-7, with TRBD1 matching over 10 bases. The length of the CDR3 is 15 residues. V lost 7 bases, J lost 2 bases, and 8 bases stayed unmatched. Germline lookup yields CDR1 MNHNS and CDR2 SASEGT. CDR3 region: CASTPRDRGTYEQYF. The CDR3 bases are TGTGCCAGCACCCCGCGGGACAGGGGAACCTACGAGCAGTACTTC.

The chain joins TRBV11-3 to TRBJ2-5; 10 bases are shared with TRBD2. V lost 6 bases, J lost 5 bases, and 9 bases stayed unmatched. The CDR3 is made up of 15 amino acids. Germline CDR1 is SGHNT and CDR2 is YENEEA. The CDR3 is CASREKAGGRETQYF. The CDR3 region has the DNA TGTGCCAGCAGGGAAAAAGCGGGGGGGCGGGAGACCCAGTACTTC.

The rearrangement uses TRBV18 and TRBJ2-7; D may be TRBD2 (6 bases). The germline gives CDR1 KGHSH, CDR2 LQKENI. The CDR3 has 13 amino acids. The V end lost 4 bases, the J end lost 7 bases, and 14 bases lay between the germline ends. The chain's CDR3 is CASSLPGTWEQYF. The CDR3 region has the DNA TGTGCCAGCTCACTACCCGGGACTTGGGAGCAGTACTTC.

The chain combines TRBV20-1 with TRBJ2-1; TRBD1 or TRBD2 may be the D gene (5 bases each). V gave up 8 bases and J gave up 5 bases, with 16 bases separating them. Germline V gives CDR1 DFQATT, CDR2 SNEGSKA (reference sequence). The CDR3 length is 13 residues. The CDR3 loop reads CSLPGTRNNEQFF. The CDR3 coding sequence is TGCAGTCTTCCGGGGACCCGAAACAATGAGCAGTTCTTC.

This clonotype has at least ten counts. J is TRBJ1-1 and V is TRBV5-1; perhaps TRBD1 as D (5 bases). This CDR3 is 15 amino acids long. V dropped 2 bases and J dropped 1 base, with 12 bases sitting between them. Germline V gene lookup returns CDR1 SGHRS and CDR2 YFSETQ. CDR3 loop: CASSLLTGTNTEAFF. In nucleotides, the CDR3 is TGCGCCAGCAGCTTACTGACCGGGACGAACACTGAAGCTTTCTTT.

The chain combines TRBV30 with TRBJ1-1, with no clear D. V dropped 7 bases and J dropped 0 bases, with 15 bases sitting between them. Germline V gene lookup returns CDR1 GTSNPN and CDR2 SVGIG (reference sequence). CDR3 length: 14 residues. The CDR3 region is CASSPGFLNTEAFF. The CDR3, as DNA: TGTGCCTCCTCCCCCGGGTTTTTGAACACTGAAGCTTTCTTT.